A selection of T cell receptor beta chains follows, all from one sample in a study of blood T cell repertoires in COVID-19. The table came from immunoSEQ multiplex PCR; TCRdb's copy has only in-frame clones and leaves some out. The sample comprises about 140,000 clones, 85% of which are singletons, and about 2.9% rests with the top ten. Source material: peripheral blood. These receptor sequences come from a man aged 50-60 years with acute or convalescent COVID-19. CDR3s include the opening cysteine and the closing phenylalanine or tryptophan. Fields, in order: D gene, clone size, V gene, J gene, CDR3 protein, CDR3 DNA. A D gene is named only where the DNA matches it firmly. For some rows the clone size is stated as once, few or many, or as a class when expanded; others skip it.

TRBD1	-	TRBV19	TRBJ1-6	CASTSGQFLNSPLHF	TGTGCCAGTACCTCGGGACAGTTTCTTAATTCACCCCTCCACTTT
-	few	TRBV2	TRBJ1-6	CASGSTYNSPLHF	TGTGCCAGCGGTAGTACTTATAATTCACCCCTCCACTTT
-	once	TRBV7-9	TRBJ1-4	CASSFSATNEKLFF	TGTGCCAGCAGCTTTTCCGCAACTAATGAAAAACTGTTTTTT
TRBD2	-	TRBV2	TRBJ2-3	CASRRTLAVTDTQYF	TGTGCCAGCAGACGGACCCTAGCGGTCACAGATACGCAGTATTTT
-	-	TRBV30	TRBJ1-2	CAWELGAGGYTF	TGTGCCTGGGAACTGGGGGCCGGCGGCTACACCTTC
-	-	TRBV28	TRBJ1-2	CASSHSAEHGYTF	TGTGCCAGCAGCCACTCCGCGGAACATGGCTACACCTTC
-	-	TRBV9	TRBJ1-4	CASSVQTGGGEKLFF	TGTGCCAGCAGCGTACAGACGGGAGGCGGCGAAAAACTGTTTTTT
-	-	TRBV25-1	TRBJ2-3	CASSEYERSRYTQYF	TGTGCCAGCAGTGAATATGAGAGGAGTAGGTATACGCAGTATTTT
TRBD2	-	TRBV19	TRBJ2-7	CASSTRLAGALVREQYF	TGTGCCAGTAGCACGCGACTAGCGGGAGCGCTTGTGAGGGAGCAGTACTTC
TRBD2	-	TRBV7-9	TRBJ2-2	CASSLARLAGGERTGELFF	TGTGCCAGCAGCTTAGCGCGCCTAGCGGGAGGGGAGAGAACCGGGGAGCTGTTTTTT
-	-	TRBV5-4	TRBJ2-7	CASSPFSSYEQYF	TGTGCCAGCAGCCCCTTTAGCTCCTACGAGCAGTACTTC
TRBD1	-	TRBV6-5	TRBJ2-7	CASSRQGDSYEQYF	TGTGCCAGCAGCAGACAGGGGGACTCCTACGAGCAGTACTTC
-	-	TRBV6-4	TRBJ1-2	CASSADNYGYTF	TGTGCCAGCAGTGCAGATAACTATGGCTACACCTTC
-	-	TRBV28	TRBJ1-5	CASRRPWGGSGNQPQHF	TGTGCCAGCAGGCGACCCTGGGGGGGCTCGGGCAATCAGCCCCAGCATTTT
TRBD1	-	TRBV6-5	TRBJ1-2	CASSKTGGSYGYTF	TGTGCCAGCAGCAAGACAGGGGGCAGCTATGGCTACACCTTC
-	-	TRBV18	TRBJ1-3	CASSPSTGTSSGNTIYF	TGTGCCAGCTCACCCTCGACAGGCACCTCCTCTGGAAACACCATATATTTT
TRBD1	-	TRBV19	TRBJ1-2	CASSIVGTGQHPGYTF	TGTGCCAGTAGTATAGTCGGGACGGGACAGCATCCTGGCTACACCTTC
TRBD2	-	TRBV5-6	TRBJ2-1	CASSLARLAGWYEQFF	TGTGCCAGCAGCTTGGCTAGGCTAGCGGGATGGTATGAGCAGTTCTTC
-	-	TRBV19	TRBJ2-1	CASSIDAGGFNEQFF	TGTGCCAGTAGTATAGATGCTGGGGGGTTCAATGAGCAGTTCTTC
TRBD2	-	TRBV18	TRBJ2-3	CASSPTSVTDTQYF	TGTGCCAGCTCACCCACTAGCGTAACAGATACGCAGTATTTT
TRBD2	-	TRBV28	TRBJ2-1	CAVLAVYNEQFF	TGTGCCGTCCTAGCGGTTTACAATGAGCAGTTCTTC
-	-	TRBV11-2	TRBJ1-1	CASSLDLSRYTEAFF	TGTGCCAGCAGCTTAGATTTGAGTCGGTACACTGAAGCTTTCTTT
-	-	TRBV20-1	TRBJ2-7	CSARQSYEQYF	TGCAGTGCGAGACAGTCCTACGAGCAGTACTTC